This T cell receptor beta chain emerged from a study of cytomegalovirus exposure and HLA in healthy donors. Looking at the study overall: The roughly 130 validation repertoires, a later analysis reported, used the same platform as the roughly 660 repertoires from the first cohort. Study-wide results and caveats: It was approximately 160 TCR beta chains that were listed as cytomegalovirus-associated. Most sequenced TCRs were rare (though some public TCRs occurred in many donors).

An approximately 120-subject validation cohort, separate from the approximately 670-subject first cohort, supplied the donors. This clone was seen only once. Its target is not known. Germline-derived CDR1 and CDR2 are GTSNPN and SVGIG (reference sequence). The germline V and J ends were trimmed by 4 bases and 4 bases, with 10 bases remaining between them. CDR3 length equals 13 residues. Libraries were prepared by immunoSEQ multiplex PCR; TCRdb keeps only in-frame clonotypes and omits some of them. Of 100,000 to 150,000 clones listed, around 96% were seen once; the top ten hold 1.5% to 2%. The chain employs TRBV30 and TRBJ1-4; possible D gene TRBD1, 6 bases. This clonotype was obtained from a man younger than 35 in good health and CMV-seronegative. Sequencing was done on a sample of PBMCs. The CDR3 reads CAWTTGLNEKLFF. For the CDR3, the DNA is TGTGCCTGGACCACAGGGCTTAATGAAAAACTGTTTTTT. Together with reference TRBV30 and TRBJ1-4, the CDR3 gives the full variable domain: SQTIHQWPATLVQPVGSPLSLECTVEGTSNPNLYWYRQAAGRGLQLLFYSVGIGQISSEVPQNLSASRPQDRQFILSSKKLLLSDSGFYLCAWTTGLNEKLFFGSGTQLSVL.